The next 20 T cell receptor beta chains were all read from a single sample in a study of blood T cell repertoires in COVID-19. Data came from immunoSEQ multiplex PCR; TCRdb stores just in-frame clones and leaves some out. The sample has roughly 340,000 clones, 80% to 90% seen once; the top ten hold 1.9%. Sequencing was done on a sample of PBMCs or T cells enriched from blood (not recorded which). The receptors shown here come from a man aged 40-49 years in a cohort exposed to, infected with or recovered from COVID-19 (not recorded which).

The rearrangement joins TRBV6-5 to TRBJ1-1, with TRBD1 identical over 7 bases. Per germline, CDR1 MNHEY and CDR2 SVGAGI. V gave up 0 bases and J gave up 5 bases; unmatched junction bases: 3. The CDR3 contains 14 residues. DNA for the CDR3: TGTGCCAGCAGTTACTCCCAACAGGGGACTGAAGCTTTCTTT. Translation gives CASSYSQQGTEAFF.

V and J are TRBV19 and TRBJ2-5, with TRBD2 identical over 7 bases. V trimming: 7 bases; J trimming: 4 bases; junction bases outside the gene matches: 6. The CDR3 length is 13 residues. Looked up from germline, CDR1 is LNHDA and CDR2 is SQIVND (reference sequence). The CDR3 spells CASNTSVRETQYF. The CDR3 DNA reads TGTGCCAGTAATACTAGCGTAAGAGAGACCCAGTACTTC.

The CDR3 here is CASSLGYSGTVNEKLFF. CDR3 sequence (DNA): TGTGCCAGCAGCTTAGGGTATTCCGGGACAGTAAATGAAAAACTGTTTTTT. J is TRBJ1-4 and V is TRBV7-9; 7 bases match TRBD1. CDR3 size: 17 residues. V was pared by 1 base and J by 5 bases, with 10 bases of the junction left unmatched. The germline V gene encodes CDR1 SEHNR and CDR2 FQNEAQ (reference sequence).

The chain joins TRBV5-1 to TRBJ2-2; 9 bases align to TRBD2. The CDR3 totals 16 residues. Looked up from germline, CDR1 is SGHRS and CDR2 is YFSETQ. Trimming cost V 1 base and J 1 base; bases outside gene matches: 2. CDR3 coding DNA: TGCGCCAGCAGCTTGACTAGCGGGCAGAACACCGGGGAGCTGTTTTTT. It encodes CASSLTSGQNTGELFF.

CDR3 protein: CASSPAGSQHF. CDR3 DNA sequence: TGTGCCAGCAGTCCCGCCGGGTCCCAGCATTTT. This sequence joins TRBV28 and TRBJ1-5, with no clear D. Trimming took off 5 bases at V and 11 bases at J, with 10 bases between the two ends. The CDR3 extends over 11 amino acids. Germline lookup yields CDR1 MDHEN and CDR2 SYDVKM.

The gene calls are TRBV4-1 and TRBJ2-4; 7 bases match TRBD1. Germline V gene sequence: CDR1 MGHRA, CDR2 YSYEKL. The CDR3 loop spans 19 amino acids. V lost 3 bases, J lost 3 bases, and 17 bases stayed unmatched. CDR3 DNA sequence: TGCGCCAGCAGCCACGACCCACGAGGGACAGCCTCACTCAAAAACATTCAGTACTTC. Protein: CASSHDPRGTASLKNIQYF.

The genes are TRBV4-1 and TRBJ1-2, with unresolved D. Germline loops: CDR1 MGHRA, CDR2 YSYEKL. V was shortened by 3 bases and J by 5 bases, with 10 bases between the two germline ends. The CDR3 spans 13 residues. In nucleotides, the CDR3 is TGCGCCAGCAGCCACGGAGAATTTTATGGCTACACCTTC. This gives the protein CASSHGEFYGYTF.

The gene calls are TRBV5-1 and TRBJ1-3; no clear D gene. The CDR3 covers 15 residues. In germline, CDR1 is SGHRS, CDR2 YFSETQ. With 2 bases removed from V and 0 bases from J, the gap between germline ends came to 9 bases. The CDR3 nucleotides are TGCGCCAGCAGCTTTTCCACGAGCTCTGGAAACACCATATATTTT. Protein sequence: CASSFSTSSGNTIYF.

V and J are TRBV11-1 and TRBJ1-6, with 7 bases fitting TRBD1. There are 14 residues in the CDR3. Germline V lookup: CDR1 SGHAT, CDR2 FQDESV (reference sequence). V shed 5 bases, J shed 5 bases, and the junction held 3 bases outside the gene matches. The CDR3 DNA reads as TGTGCCAGCAGCCGGACAGGAGATAATTCACCCCTCCACTTT. Translated: CASSRTGDNSPLHF.

The chain couples TRBV21-1 to TRBJ2-2; TRBD1, the table's D call, lacks a check against the DNA. TRBV21-1 is assigned pseudogene status. This CDR3 comprises 15 residues. The CDR3 protein is CASSKDARGNGELFF. CDR3 nucleotides: TGTGCCAGCAGCAAAGACGCCAGGGGTAACGGGGAGCTGTTTTTT.

V is TRBV12-3 or TRBV12-4 and J is TRBJ2-7; unclear D gene. Trimming left V 2 bases short and J 5 bases short, with 4 bases between. CDR3 size: 11 residues. The CDR3: CASSLRDEQYF. The CDR3 DNA reads as TGTGCCAGCAGTTTACGCGACGAGCAGTACTTC.

This clone was found once. The chain recombines TRBV30 with TRBJ2-7; D may be TRBD1 (5 bases). Germline V gives CDR1 GTSNPN, CDR2 SVGIG (reference sequence). The CDR3 spans 14 residues. V dropped 2 bases and J dropped 3 bases, with 14 bases sitting between them. The chain's CDR3 is CAWSPGQGNYEQYF. In DNA, the CDR3 is TGTGCCTGGAGTCCCGGGCAGGGCAACTACGAGCAGTACTTC.

The chain is built from TRBV5-1 and TRBJ1-1; 7 bases map to TRBD1. CDR1 and CDR2 (germline): SGHRS, YFSETQ. V lost 2 bases and J lost 1; bases outside the gene matches: 8. This CDR3 comprises 16 residues. The CDR3 region is CASSFIQGQKNTEAFF. CDR3 DNA sequence: TGCGCCAGCAGCTTCATACAGGGACAGAAGAACACTGAAGCTTTCTTT.

This chain links TRBV11-3 with TRBJ2-1; D gene ambiguous. V gave up 4 bases and J gave up 4 bases, with 8 bases separating them. The CDR3 is made up of 13 amino acids. Germline V gene lookup returns CDR1 SGHNT and CDR2 YENEEA. CDR3: CASSSSSYNEQFF. For the CDR3, the DNA is TGTGCCAGCAGCTCCTCTAGTTACAATGAGCAGTTCTTC. Looking up the rest from reference TRBV11-3 and TRBJ2-1 gives the full variable domain: EAGVVQSPRYKIIEKKQPVAFWCNPISGHNTLYWYLQNLGQGPELLIRYENEEAVDDSQLPKDRFSAERLKGVDSTLKIQPAELGDSAVYLCASSSSSYNEQFFGPGTRLTVL.

J is TRBJ1-4 and V is TRBV30; 9 bases are shared with TRBD1. The V segment lost 2 bases and the J segment 4 bases; nucleotides outside the gene matches: 5. From germline, CDR1 is GTSNPN and CDR2 SVGIG (reference sequence). The CDR3 contains 15 residues. CDR3 protein: CAWSRKDRGNEKLFF. In nucleotides, the CDR3 is TGTGCCTGGAGTAGGAAGGACAGGGGTAATGAAAAACTGTTTTTT.

The chain employs TRBV5-1 and TRBJ1-2; D possibly corresponds to TRBD1 (6 bases). The germline V and J ends were trimmed by 4 bases and 3 bases, with 16 bases remaining between them. Germline CDR1 SGHRS, CDR2 YFSETQ. The CDR3 spans 15 residues. As DNA, the CDR3 is TGCGCCAGCAGCCCCTTAACAGGGACCGACTATGGCTACACCTTC. This encodes CASSPLTGTDYGYTF.

The chain carries TRBV28 and TRBJ1-5; D is possibly TRBD1 (5 bases). The CDR3 covers 16 residues. Germline CDR1 and CDR2: MDHEN and SYDVKM. Between the trimmed V and J ends, which lost 4 bases and 1 base, there was a span of 14 bases. The CDR3 loop reads CASSSGSGGSNQPQHF. The DNA of the CDR3 is TGTGCCAGCAGTTCAGGGTCTGGGGGGAGCAATCAGCCCCAGCATTTT.

This clone was seen only once. The rearrangement links TRBV30 to TRBJ2-3; 8 bases match TRBD2. V lost 4 bases to trimming and J lost 5 bases; unmatched junction nucleotides: 5. Per germline, CDR1 GTSNPN and CDR2 SVGIG (reference sequence). The CDR3 totals 13 residues. The CDR3 bases are TGTGCCTGGATCATGACTAGCGAAGATACGCAGTATTTT. Amino acids: CAWIMTSEDTQYF.

The chain has TRBV2 and TRBJ1-6; unclear D gene. The CDR3 is made up of 14 amino acids. The V gene's germline CDR1 is SNHLY and CDR2 FYNNEI. Trimming pared 6 bases from V and 10 bases from J, leaving 16 bases between. CDR3 sequence reads: CASREERGQSPLHF. The CDR3 coding sequence is TGTGCCAGCAGGGAGGAGCGGGGTCAATCACCCCTCCACTTT. Supplemented by reference TRBV2 and TRBJ1-6, the full variable domain reads EPEVTQTPSHQVTQMGQEVILRCVPISNHLYFYWYRQILGQKVEFLVSFYNNEISEKSEIFDDQFSVERPDGSNFTLKIRSTKLEDSAMYFCASREERGQSPLHFGNGTRLTVT.

The chain joins TRBV7-9 to TRBJ2-1; no clear D. The CDR3 has 14 residues. CDR1 is SEHNR, CDR2 FQNEAQ, per germline (reference sequence). V was clipped by 4 bases and J by 7 bases, with 14 bases between them. This chain's CDR3 is CASSSVATTNEQFF. For the CDR3, the DNA is TGTGCCAGCAGCTCCGTTGCCACGACAAATGAGCAGTTCTTC.